This T cell receptor (beta chain) stems from a study of CD8+CD57+ T cells in acquired aplastic anemia. Trimming cost V 8 bases and J 7 bases; bases outside gene matches: 9. The germline gives CDR1 WSHSY, CDR2 SAAADI. This CDR3 is 14 amino acids long. Sequencing was done on patients that had shown CD8+CD57+ cell expansion by flow cytometry. Genomic DNA, serving as template, underwent TCR beta VDJ and CDR3 profiling. TCRdb independently ran MiXCR on the reads; one entry per CDR3 protein. The sample holds around 130,000 distinct CDR3 sequences, under 60% seen once. General study findings and limits: Twenty-nine sequences, all CD8+ CDR3, were shared between patients and controls.

This clonotype was detected only a few times. The target antigen is unknown. This receptor was identified in a human donor with aplastic anemia. The sequenced sample consisted of sorted CD4+, CD8+, or CD8+CD57+ T cells (not recorded which) from PBMCs. The chain links TRBV10-2 to TRBJ2-2; 8 positions agree with TRBD2. CDR3 coding DNA: TGCGCCAGCCGAATAGGCGGGGGGAGCGGGGAGCTGTTTTTT. Residues: CASRIGGGSGELFF.